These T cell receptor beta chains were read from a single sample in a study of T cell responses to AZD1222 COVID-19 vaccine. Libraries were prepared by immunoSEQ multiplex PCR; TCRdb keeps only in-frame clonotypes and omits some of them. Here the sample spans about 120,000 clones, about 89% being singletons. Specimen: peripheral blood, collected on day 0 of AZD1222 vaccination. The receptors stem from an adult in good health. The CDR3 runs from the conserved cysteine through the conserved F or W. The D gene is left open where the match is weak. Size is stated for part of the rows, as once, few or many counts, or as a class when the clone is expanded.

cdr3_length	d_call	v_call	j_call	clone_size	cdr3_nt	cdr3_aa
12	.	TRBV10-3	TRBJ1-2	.	TGTGCCATCAAACGGAGCGACTATGGCTACACCTTC	CAIKRSDYGYTF
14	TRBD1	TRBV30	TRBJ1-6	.	TGTGCCTGGAGTGTTGGGGACAGGGCGTCACCCCTCCACTTT	CAWSVGDRASPLHF
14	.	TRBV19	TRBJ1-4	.	TGTGCCAGTAGCGGGGGGGGCTTTAATGAAAAACTGTTTTTT	CASSGGGFNEKLFF
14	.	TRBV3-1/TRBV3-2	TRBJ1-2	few	TGTGCCAGCAGCCAAGGGTTGGGTAACTATGGCTACACCTTC	CASSQGLGNYGYTF
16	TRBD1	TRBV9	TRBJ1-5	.	TGTGCCAGCAGCGAGCGACAGGGGGCTTGGGATGAGCCCCAGCATTTT	CASSERQGAWDEPQHF
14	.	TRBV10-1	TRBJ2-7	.	TGCGCCAGCAGCAAGGAGGGCCTCATGGGGGAGCAGTACTTC	CASSKEGLMGEQYF
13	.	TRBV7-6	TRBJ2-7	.	TGTGCCAGCAGCTCTGGTCCTCCCTACGAGCAGTACTTC	CASSSGPPYEQYF
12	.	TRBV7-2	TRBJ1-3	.	TGTGCCAGCAGCTTCCTACTGAACACCATATATTTT	CASSFLLNTIYF
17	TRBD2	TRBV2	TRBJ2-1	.	TGTGCCGGTCCCGGACTAGCGGCATCAAGCTCCTACAATGAGCAGTTCTTC	CAGPGLAASSSYNEQFF
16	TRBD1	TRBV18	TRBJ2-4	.	TGTGCCAGCTCCTACGGGACAGGAACAACCAAAAACATTCAGTACTTC	CASSYGTGTTKNIQYF
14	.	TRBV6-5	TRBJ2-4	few	TGTGCCAGCAGTTACACTGACAGAGTGAACATTCAGTACTTC	CASSYTDRVNIQYF
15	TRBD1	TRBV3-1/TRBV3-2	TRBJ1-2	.	TGTGCCAGCAGCCGCCGGACAGGGGGAGGGCACGGCTACACCTTC	CASSRRTGGGHGYTF
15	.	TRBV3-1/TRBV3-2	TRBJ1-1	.	TGTGCCAGCACTGGAGGGCCCGTTCTGAACACTGAAGCTTTCTTT	CASTGGPVLNTEAFF
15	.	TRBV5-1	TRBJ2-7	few	TGCGCCAGCAGCTTTTTGTTAAGGCAACGCTACGAGCAGTACTTC	CASSFLLRQRYEQYF
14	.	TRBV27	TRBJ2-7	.	TGTGCCAGCAGTTTACGGCCTCCGACCTACGAGCAGTACTTC	CASSLRPPTYEQYF